This TCR beta chain was sequenced in a study of T cells in Graves' hyperthyroidism and ophthalmopathy. Amplified regions were TCR beta CDR3 sequences from RNA transcripts. The study used the HTBI primer set for a first-round RT-PCR of the TCR CDR3. A single record per CDR3 protein comes from TCRdb applying MiXCR to the multiplex PCR reads. This table has a few hundred thousand distinct CDR3 sequences, 40% to 55% appearing once. Germline values: CDR1 DFQATT, CDR2 SNEGSKA (reference sequence). V was pared by 3 bases and J by 19 bases, with 16 bases between. The CDR3 runs 11 residues. This TCR was sampled from a woman between 18 and 30 years old with Graves' hyperthyroidism. V and J are TRBV20-1 and TRBJ1-6, with no clear D. Source material: peripheral blood or thyroid tissue (not recorded which). The CDR3 is CSARWRRPLHF. In nucleotides, the CDR3 is TGCAGTGCTAGGTGGCGGAGACCGCTACACTTT.